Listed below are T cell receptor beta chains from one sample, sequenced in a study of blood T cell repertoires in COVID-19. Using immunoSEQ multiplex PCR, the repertoire was profiled, and TCRdb retains in-frame clones only, with some absent. Among fewer than 200,000 clones listed, roughly 93% were seen once. Sequencing input: peripheral blood. The receptor source for this set is a woman aged 45-59 years with acute or convalescent COVID-19. The CDR3 runs from the conserved cysteine through the conserved F or W. The order of the fields is J gene, D gene, clone size, V gene, CDR3 DNA, CDR3 protein. A D gene is named only where the DNA matches it firmly. Part of the rows lack a size; the others show once, few, many or a class for expanded clones.

TRBJ2-7	TRBD2	NA	TRBV4-3	TGCGCCAGCAGCCAAGGGGTGGGGGGACTAGCGGGAGGTCAAAGCTCCTACGAGCAGTACTTC	CASSQGVGGLAGGQSSYEQYF
TRBJ1-3	NA	NA	TRBV4-3	TGCGCCAGCAGCCAAGCCAGGGCTGGAAACACCATATATTTT	CASSQARAGNTIYF
TRBJ1-1	NA	NA	TRBV7-2	TGTGCCAGCAGCTTAGAGGGGGGGCTAAACACTGAAGCTTTCTTT	CASSLEGGLNTEAFF
TRBJ2-7	NA	NA	TRBV9	TGTGCCAGCAGCGCCGACGCGGACAGCTACTACGAGCAGTACTTC	CASSADADSYYEQYF
TRBJ2-7	NA	NA	TRBV19	TGTGCCAGTAGTATAGGACTGAACTCCTACGAGCAGTACTTC	CASSIGLNSYEQYF
TRBJ1-6	TRBD1	NA	TRBV18	TGTGCCAGCTCACCGACAGGGCAAAAATCACCCCTCCACTTT	CASSPTGQKSPLHF
TRBJ2-5	NA	NA	TRBV2	TGTGCCAGCAGTCCTGGGGTGGGTCAGGGCTACTCAGAGACCCAGTACTTC	CASSPGVGQGYSETQYF
TRBJ2-2	NA	NA	TRBV7-9	TGTGCCAGCAGCTTCCCCCGTGTAGAGATAAAGAACACCGGGGAGCTGTTTTTT	CASSFPRVEIKNTGELFF
TRBJ1-2	NA	NA	TRBV28	TGTGCCAGCACCCTACAGGGCTACTATGGCTACACCTTC	CASTLQGYYGYTF
TRBJ2-2	TRBD2	NA	TRBV24-1	TGTGCCACCAGTGGGGCGACTAGCTACACCGGGGAGCTGTTTTTT	CATSGATSYTGELFF
TRBJ1-4	TRBD1	NA	TRBV7-9	TGTGCCAGCAGCTCATCAGGACAGGGAACTAATGAAAAACTGTTTTTT	CASSSSGQGTNEKLFF
TRBJ2-2	NA	NA	TRBV6-5	TGTGCCAGCAGTTACGGGGGGAGTGGCACCGGGGAGCTGTTTTTT	CASSYGGSGTGELFF
TRBJ1-6	TRBD1	NA	TRBV27	TGTGCCAGCAGCCAGAGACAGGGACATTCACCCCTCCACTTT	CASSQRQGHSPLHF
TRBJ2-3	NA	NA	TRBV28	TGTGCCAGCAGTTTAAGACTATCACCAGATACGCAGTATTTT	CASSLRLSPDTQYF
TRBJ2-7	TRBD1	NA	TRBV19	TGTGCCAGTAGGCCAGGGGGAAGTAGATACGAGCAGTACTTC	CASRPGGSRYEQYF
TRBJ2-2	TRBD2	NA	TRBV24-1	TGTGCCACCAGTGATTTAAGCGGGGACGGACCGAACACCGGGGAGCTGTTTTTT	CATSDLSGDGPNTGELFF
TRBJ2-5	NA	NA	TRBV7-3	TGTGCCAGCAGCTTAACGAATGGTAACGGGGAGACCCAGTACTTC	CASSLTNGNGETQYF
TRBJ2-1	TRBD2	NA	TRBV5-1	TGCGCCAGCAGACTGACTAGCGGGGGGGCCGGTGAGCAGTTCTTC	CASRLTSGGAGEQFF
TRBJ2-7	NA	NA	TRBV12-5	TGTGCTAGTGGTTTGGTAATTGGTGGTGCAGGAACCTACGAGCAGTACTTC	CASGLVIGGAGTYEQYF
TRBJ2-2	NA	NA	TRBV30	TGTGCCTGGGGGCACATCGCCTCTGGAACCGGGGAGCTGTTTTTT	CAWGHIASGTGELFF
TRBJ1-2	TRBD1	NA	TRBV19	TGTGCCAGTAGTCACGGGACAGGGGGCAGAAGCTATGGCTACACCTTC	CASSHGTGGRSYGYTF
TRBJ2-1	TRBD2	NA	TRBV14	TGTGCCAGCAGCCCAGGACTAGCGGGAGGCACGTGGATTGGGGAGCAGTTCTTC	CASSPGLAGGTWIGEQFF
TRBJ1-4	TRBD1	NA	TRBV7-8	TGTGCCAGCAGCGCCTACCAGGGGGCAAATGAAAAACTGTTTTTT	CASSAYQGANEKLFF
TRBJ1-2	TRBD1	NA	TRBV30	TGTGCCTGGAGTCTCACAGGGGGTGGTTACACCTTC	CAWSLTGGGYTF
TRBJ2-2	NA	NA	TRBV24-1	TGTGCCACCAGTGCAGGACCGGCGGGTAACACCGGGGAGCTGTTTTTT	CATSAGPAGNTGELFF
TRBJ2-1	NA	NA	TRBV6-6	TGTGCCAGCAGCCAACAGGGTAATGAGCAGTTCTTC	CASSQQGNEQFF
TRBJ1-1	NA	NA	TRBV7-9	TGTGCCAGCAGCCCCGGGGGCACTGAAGCTTTCTTT	CASSPGGTEAFF
TRBJ1-2	TRBD1	NA	TRBV7-9	TGTGCCAGCAGCTTATCACAGGGGTCCTATGGCTACACCTTC	CASSLSQGSYGYTF
TRBJ2-3	TRBD2	NA	TRBV11-3	TGTGCCAGCAGCCTACTAGGACTAGCGGGAGATACGCAGTATTTT	CASSLLGLAGDTQYF
TRBJ1-3	NA	once	TRBV18	TGTGCCAGCTCACGGGTCGCGACAGGTGGTGTCGGGCCCTCTGGAAACACCATATATTTT	CASSRVATGGVGPSGNTIYF
TRBJ2-2	TRBD1	once	TRBV18	TGTGCCAGCTCACCCGGACAGGGGGTTAACGCCGGGGAGCTGTTTTTT	CASSPGQGVNAGELFF
TRBJ2-2	NA	NA	TRBV5-4	TGTGCCAGCAGCCTATCTGCCGCGGGGGAGCTGTTTTTT	CASSLSAAGELFF
TRBJ2-2	TRBD1	once	TRBV5-6	TGTGCCAGCAGCCTGACAGGGACGGCCACCGGGGAGCTGTTTTTT	CASSLTGTATGELFF
TRBJ1-2	TRBD1	NA	TRBV2	TGTGCCAGTAAGGACAGGGGAACCCCTAGGAGGTATGGCTACACCTTC	CASKDRGTPRRYGYTF
TRBJ2-1	NA	once	TRBV6-5	TGTGCCAGCAGTATGACAGTCAGCTCCTACAATGAGCAGTTCTTC	CASSMTVSSYNEQFF
TRBJ1-5	NA	once	TRBV28	TGTGCCAGCAGTTTTTTCCCGGCAGGGTTCGGCAATCAGCCCCAGCATTTT	CASSFFPAGFGNQPQHF
TRBJ2-1	NA	NA	TRBV24-1	TGTGCCACCAGTGACAGGGCCGGGAGCTCATACAATGAGCAGTTCTTC	CATSDRAGSSYNEQFF
TRBJ1-2	NA	NA	TRBV5-6	TGTGCCAGCAGCTTGGTTAGCCCAGGGGACGGCTACACCTTC	CASSLVSPGDGYTF
TRBJ2-1	NA	NA	TRBV7-7	TGTGCTAGCAGCTTAGATGGAGCAGTTTACAATGAGCAGTTCTTC	CASSLDGAVYNEQFF
TRBJ1-2	TRBD1	NA	TRBV15	TGTGCCACCAGCAGAGGCCGGGACAGGGAACATGGCTACACCTTC	CATSRGRDREHGYTF
TRBJ1-2	TRBD1	NA	TRBV19	TGTGCCAGTGGTAATGAACCGGGACAGGGGGTAAAAAAAGGCTACACCTTC	CASGNEPGQGVKKGYTF
TRBJ1-1	NA	NA	TRBV28	TGTGCCAGCAGTTTTTATTCCGGGACACAGAACACTGAAGCTTTCTTT	CASSFYSGTQNTEAFF
TRBJ2-3	NA	NA	TRBV21-1	TGTGCCAGCAGTGATATAGCGGAGTTCACAGATACGCAGTATTTT	CASSDIAEFTDTQYF
TRBJ2-7	TRBD2	NA	TRBV11-2	TGTGCCAGCAGCTCCCTAGCGGGGACACACTTC	CASSSLAGTHF
TRBJ2-7	NA	NA	TRBV7-8	TGTGCCAGCAGCGACTACTTAGGGGGGGGCAGGGCCTACGAGCAGTACTTC	CASSDYLGGGRAYEQYF
TRBJ2-1	NA	NA	TRBV28	TGTGCCAGCAGTTTCTTGACACTCCGCTCCTACAATGAGCAGTTCTTC	CASSFLTLRSYNEQFF
TRBJ1-5	TRBD1	few	TRBV6-6	TGTGCCAGCAGCCGGGACAGGAGGAATCAGCCCCAGCATTTT	CASSRDRRNQPQHF
TRBJ1-1	TRBD1	NA	TRBV5-5	TGTGCCAGCAGCTTGGTACCCCCAGGGGGGAACACTGAAGCTTTCTTT	CASSLVPPGGNTEAFF
TRBJ2-7	TRBD1	NA	TRBV3-1/TRBV3-2	TGTGCCAGCAGCCCCGGGACAGGTGTCTACGAGCAGTACTTC	CASSPGTGVYEQYF
TRBJ1-6	NA	NA	TRBV27	TGTGCCAGCAGTTTAGGGGGGGCACGTTCACCCCTCCACTTT	CASSLGGARSPLHF
TRBJ1-1	NA	once	TRBV5-1	TGCGCCAGCAGCCGAAAGGTCCAGGGTAACCAGGGCACTGAAGCTTTCTTT	CASSRKVQGNQGTEAFF
TRBJ1-4	NA	NA	TRBV30	TGTGCCTGGAGTGTACGAGAGAATGAAAAACTGTTTTTT	CAWSVRENEKLFF
TRBJ1-6	TRBD1	NA	TRBV15	TGTGCCACCAGCGGAAAAACAGGGGAAGTAAATTCCTATAATTCACCCCTCCACTTT	CATSGKTGEVNSYNSPLHF
TRBJ2-7	NA	NA	TRBV2	TGTGCCAGCAGGGTCTCGGCCTACGAGCAGTACTTC	CASRVSAYEQYF
TRBJ2-1	TRBD2	NA	TRBV7-9	TGTGCCAGCAGCCCGGGGGGAAGTGAGCAGTTCTTC	CASSPGGSEQFF
TRBJ1-2	NA	NA	TRBV20-1	TGCAGCGCCCCGGGGGGAAACGGCTACACCTTC	CSAPGGNGYTF
TRBJ2-5	TRBD1	NA	TRBV5-4	TGTGCCAGCAGCCCACGGACAGGGGGCGTAGGGGAGACCCAGTACTTC	CASSPRTGGVGETQYF
TRBJ2-3	NA	NA	TRBV9	TGTGCCAGCAGCGTCGGGGTTAGGCTCGAAGGGAGAGATACGCAGTATTTT	CASSVGVRLEGRDTQYF
TRBJ1-5	NA	NA	TRBV7-9	TGTGCCAGCAGCTTATATCAGGGTGGTACGTCCCAGCCCCAGCATTTT	CASSLYQGGTSQPQHF